These T cell receptor beta chains were read from a single sample in a study of memory CD4+ T cells and cytomegalovirus serostatus. Profiled with immunoSEQ multiplex PCR; TCRdb holds only in-frame clones, not every one. The sample consists of about 41,000 clones, approximately 80% of them appearing once. The material sequenced was memory CD4+ T cells from blood. The receptor source for this set is an adult in good health and CMV-seronegative. CDR3s include the opening cysteine and the closing phenylalanine or tryptophan. D genes are given only for firm matches. Clone size, where shown, is once, few, many, or a class for clones that have expanded.

>few|TRBD1|TRBV10-3|TRBJ1-3
TGTGCCACCTGGACAGGGGAGATAAACACCATATATTTT
CATWTGEINTIYF
>NA|TRBD1|TRBV7-9|TRBJ2-3
TGTGCCAGCAGCCCGGACAGGGGGCAGGTAGATACGCAGTATTTT
CASSPDRGQVDTQYF
>NA|TRBD2|TRBV7-8|TRBJ2-1
TGTGCCAGCAGCTTACCAATGAGACTAGCGGGGCTTTTCAATGAGCAGTTCTTC
CASSLPMRLAGLFNEQFF
>NA|NA|TRBV20-1|TRBJ1-5
TGCAGTGCGCTCACAGGAGATATCGTTCATTTT
CSALTGDIVHF
>NA|NA|TRBV27|TRBJ1-5
TGTGCCAGCAGTTTGAGTAGGCAGAATAATCAGCCCCAGCATTTT
CASSLSRQNNQPQHF
>NA|TRBD1|TRBV6-1|TRBJ1-2
TGTGCCAGCAGTGACCGGACAGGGGTCTATGGCTACACCTTC
CASSDRTGVYGYTF
>NA|NA|TRBV6-5|TRBJ1-3
TGTGCCAGCAGCGCCGGGGGGTCTTTTGGAAACACCATATATTTT
CASSAGGSFGNTIYF
>NA|TRBD2|TRBV29-1|TRBJ2-1
TGCAGCGTTGAAGATCCCTTCGGGGGGGATGAGCAGTTCTTC
CSVEDPFGGDEQFF
>NA|NA|TRBV6-5|TRBJ2-7
TGTGCCAGCAGAAACGGGCCCCATGAAGGGCAGTACTTC
CASRNGPHEGQYF
>NA|TRBD1|TRBV18|TRBJ2-7
TGTGCCAGCTCCCTGGACAGGGGAAGGCGCGAGCAGTACTTC
CASSLDRGRREQYF
>NA|TRBD1|TRBV7-2|TRBJ2-7
TGTGCCAGCAGCTTAGCGGGACAGTCCTACGAGCAGTACTTC
CASSLAGQSYEQYF